The source of this T cell receptor (delta chain) is a study of Vδ1+ human thymocytes (dated 2018 in TCRdb). For context, the study as a whole: As a data resource, the study described the mRNA-level TRG and TRD CDR3 repertoires found in highly purified Vdelta1+ thymocytes taken from young children. The multiplex-based CDR3 amplicon strategy had previously been validated against 5'RACE-based CDR3 amplicon generation methods.

Thymic samples were depleted of alphabeta T cells, then CD3+ TCRVdelta1+ TCRVdelta2- thymocytes were FACS-sorted. The purity of the sorted Vdelta1+ thymocytes was between roughly 97% and 99.6%. Thymic specimens were obtained from fewer than ten paediatric patients, aged from roughly 5 days to 16 months, who were undergoing corrective cardiac surgery. Thymic tissue was dispersed, and mononuclear cells were isolated on a Histopaque-1077 density gradient. Staining used anti-TCRVdelta1 clone TS8.2, anti-TCRVdelta2 clone B6, anti-CD3 clone HIT3a and anti-TCRalphabeta clone IP26 antibodies. As encoded in the germline V gene, CDR1 is TSWWSYY while CDR2 is QGS. The CDR3 has 17 amino acids, counting the end cysteine and phenylalanine. The CDR3 DNA has 51 bases and is translated from base 1. RNA was isolated using the RNeasy mini kit, and reverse transcription was performed with Superscript III. CDR3 amplicons were produced by multiplex PCR using pooled V-gene forward primers and a constant-region reverse primer with Illumina adaptor overhangs. After gel purification, the amplicons were indexed with Nextera index primers over eight extra PCR cycles and then purified using AMPure XP beads. The libraries were sequenced on an Illumina MiSeq using paired-end 250 bp reads, dual indexing and an approximately 20% PhiX spike-in. Concerning the study's data processing: FastQC was used to quality check the reads, while ea-utils fastq-join merged the TRG read pairs. Sequences were annotated with IMGT/HighV-QUEST, keeping only productive sequences with unambiguous V-gene assignment; clonotypes were defined by identical CDR3 sequence. VDJtools 1.1.1, tcR 2.2.3, Treemap and vegan Shannon diversity in R 3.4.4 were used for downstream analysis. Identical DNA sequences were merged into single rows after TCRdb reprocessed the public reads with CATT. TCRdb's processing, not the authors' own work, is the source of the V and J calls. For this sample there are tens of thousands of delta-chain clones; around 28% appear just once. Clones ranked in the top ten supply 1.6% of the sample.

About this clone itself: Its antigen is still unknown. Base-call qualities are not available, and no considerably larger clone is one nucleotide away.

General findings and caveats noted by the study authors: Donors did not cluster by age or sex, so the analyses were not stratified by age or sex. Because unexpected Vdelta2 sequences could lead to misinterpretation of bulk repertoire data, the authors recommended using highly purified populations and single-cell validation. In contrast to oligoclonal peripheral blood repertoires, thymic TRG and TRD repertoires appeared to be highly polyclonal with Gaussian CDR3 length distributions. Many TRG clonotypes were found to be shared between donors (up to roughly 7x10^3), whereas TRD repertoires were found to be essentially private (max roughly 120 shared). Even though sort purity was high, about 20% of thymic TRD sequences were Vdelta2 (and few were Vdelta3), which was not the case for the peripheral blood Vdelta1+ controls.

The sequencing sample was made of Vdelta1+ gamma-delta thymocytes from the thymus. Reading the label with the study, this specimen's cell subset or site is: FACS-sorted CD3+ TCRalphabeta- TCRVdelta1+ TCRVdelta2- thymocytes. The chain joins TRDV1 to TRDJ1; TRDD3 lines up with 13 middle nucleotides. The TCR sequence derives from a boy less than two years old who had congenital heart surgery. This receptor carries the CDR3 CSLGLGDTRPYTDKLIF. The DNA is TGTTCGCTTGGACTGGGGGATACGCGCCCGTACACCGATAAACTCATCTTT.